This T cell receptor (beta chain) derives from a study of cytomegalovirus exposure and HLA in healthy donors. Study-wide background: Ancestry clustering placed 81% of under 450 genotyped donors in the Caucasian-associated cluster.

The CDR3 sequence is 13 residues long. Germline V lookup: CDR1 ENHRY, CDR2 SYGVKD. The V end lost 3 bases, the J end lost 6 bases, and 9 bases lay between the germline ends. General study points: According to a later analysis, most TCR beta chains associated with CMV appeared HLA-restricted. With later analysis, a missense DCLRE1C variant became linked to TCR beta V- and J-gene trimming.

The PCR used 60 Vbeta and 13 Jbeta primers. Generated by immunoSEQ multiplex PCR, the TCRdb table keeps only in-frame clones and is missing some. The data hold about 130,000 clones, with about 80% observed a single time. In regard to this clone: Its antigen remains unknown.

Sequencing was done on a sample of PBMCs. This chain links TRBV10-3 with TRBJ1-5; D not certain. This TCR was recovered from a young man in good health and CMV-seropositive. In DNA form, the CDR3 reads TGTGCCATCAGTGACGGCGGGGTTCAGCCCCAGCATTTT. Translating gives CAISDGGVQPQHF.